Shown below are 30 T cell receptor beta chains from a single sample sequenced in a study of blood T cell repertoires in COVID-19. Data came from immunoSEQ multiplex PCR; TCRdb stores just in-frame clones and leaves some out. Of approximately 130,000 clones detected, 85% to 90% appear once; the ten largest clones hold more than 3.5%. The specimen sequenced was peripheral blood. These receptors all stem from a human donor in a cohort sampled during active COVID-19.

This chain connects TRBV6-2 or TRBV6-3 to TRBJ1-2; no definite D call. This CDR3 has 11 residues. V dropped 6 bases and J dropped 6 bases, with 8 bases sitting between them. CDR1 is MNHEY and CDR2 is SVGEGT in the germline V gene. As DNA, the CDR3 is TGTGCCAGCAGCCTCAGTAATGGCTACACCTTC. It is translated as CASSLSNGYTF.

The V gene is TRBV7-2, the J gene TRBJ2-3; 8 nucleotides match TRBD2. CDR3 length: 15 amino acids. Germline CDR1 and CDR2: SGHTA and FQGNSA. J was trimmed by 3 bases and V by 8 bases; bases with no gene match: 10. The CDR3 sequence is CASGPRSGRTDTQYF. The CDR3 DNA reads TGTGCCAGCGGGCCCCGGAGCGGGAGAACAGATACGCAGTATTTT.

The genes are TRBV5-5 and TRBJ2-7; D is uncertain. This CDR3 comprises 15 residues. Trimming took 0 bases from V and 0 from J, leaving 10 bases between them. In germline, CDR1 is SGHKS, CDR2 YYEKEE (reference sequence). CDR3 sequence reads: CASSLAPLSSYEQYF. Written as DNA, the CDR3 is TGTGCCAGCAGCTTGGCTCCCTTGTCCTCCTACGAGCAGTACTTC.

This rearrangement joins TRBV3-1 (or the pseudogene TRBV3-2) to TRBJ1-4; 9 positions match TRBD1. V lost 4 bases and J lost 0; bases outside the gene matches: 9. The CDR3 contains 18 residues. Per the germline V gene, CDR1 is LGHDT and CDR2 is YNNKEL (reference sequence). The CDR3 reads CASSPRDREGATNEKLFF. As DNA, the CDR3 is TGTGCCAGCAGCCCCCGGGACAGGGAAGGGGCAACTAATGAAAAACTGTTTTTT.

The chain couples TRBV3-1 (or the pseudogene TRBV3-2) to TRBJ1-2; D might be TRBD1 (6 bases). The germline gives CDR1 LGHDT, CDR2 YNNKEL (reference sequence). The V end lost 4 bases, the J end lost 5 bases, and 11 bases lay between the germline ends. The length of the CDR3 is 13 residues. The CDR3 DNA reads TGTGCCAGCAGCCGAGGACAGTTTTATGGCTACACCTTC. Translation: CASSRGQFYGYTF.

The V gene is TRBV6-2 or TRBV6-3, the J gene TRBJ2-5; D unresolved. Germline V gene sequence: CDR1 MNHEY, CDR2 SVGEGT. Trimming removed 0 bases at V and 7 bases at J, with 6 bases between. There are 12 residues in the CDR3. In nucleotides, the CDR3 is TGTGCCAGCAGTTACTCCTCAGGGACCCAGTACTTC. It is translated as CASSYSSGTQYF.

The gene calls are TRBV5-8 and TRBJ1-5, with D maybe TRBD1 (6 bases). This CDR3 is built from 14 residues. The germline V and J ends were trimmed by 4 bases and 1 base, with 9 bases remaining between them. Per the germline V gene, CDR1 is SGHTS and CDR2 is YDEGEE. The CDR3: CASSPDRSNQPQHF. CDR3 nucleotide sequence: TGTGCCAGCAGCCCTGACAGGAGCAATCAGCCCCAGCATTTT.

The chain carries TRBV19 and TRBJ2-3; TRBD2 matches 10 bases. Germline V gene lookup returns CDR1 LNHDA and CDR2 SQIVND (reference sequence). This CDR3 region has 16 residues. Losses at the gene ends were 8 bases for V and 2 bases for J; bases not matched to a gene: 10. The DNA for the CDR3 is TGTGCCAGTTCGAAATTCCTAGCGGGGGTCACAGATACGCAGTATTTT. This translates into CASSKFLAGVTDTQYF.

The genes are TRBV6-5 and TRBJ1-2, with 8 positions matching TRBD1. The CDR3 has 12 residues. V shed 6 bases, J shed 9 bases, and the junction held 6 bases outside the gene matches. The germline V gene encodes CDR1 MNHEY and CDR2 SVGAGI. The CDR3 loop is CASSQGQVRYTF. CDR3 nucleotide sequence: TGTGCCAGCAGCCAGGGACAGGTGCGCTACACCTTC.

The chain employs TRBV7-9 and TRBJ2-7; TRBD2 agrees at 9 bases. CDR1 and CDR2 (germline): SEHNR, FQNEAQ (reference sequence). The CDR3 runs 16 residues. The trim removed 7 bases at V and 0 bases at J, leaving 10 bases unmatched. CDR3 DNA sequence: TGTGCCAGCACATTAGCGGGGGAGGGTTTCTCCTACGAGCAGTACGTC. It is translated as CASTLAGEGFSYEQYV.

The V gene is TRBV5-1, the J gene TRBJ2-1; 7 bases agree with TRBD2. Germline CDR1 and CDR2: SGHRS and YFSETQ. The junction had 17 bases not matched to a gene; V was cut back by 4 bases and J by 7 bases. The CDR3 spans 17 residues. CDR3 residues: CASSHREDGWGGNEQFF. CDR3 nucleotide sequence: TGCGCCAGCAGCCACCGGGAGGACGGGTGGGGTGGAAATGAGCAGTTCTTC.

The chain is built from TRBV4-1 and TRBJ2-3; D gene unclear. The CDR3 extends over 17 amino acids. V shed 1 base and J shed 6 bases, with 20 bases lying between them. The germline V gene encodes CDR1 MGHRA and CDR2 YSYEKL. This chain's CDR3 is CASSQGFETLRSDTQYF. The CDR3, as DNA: TGCGCCAGCAGCCAAGGATTTGAAACCTTGAGAAGTGATACGCAGTATTTT.

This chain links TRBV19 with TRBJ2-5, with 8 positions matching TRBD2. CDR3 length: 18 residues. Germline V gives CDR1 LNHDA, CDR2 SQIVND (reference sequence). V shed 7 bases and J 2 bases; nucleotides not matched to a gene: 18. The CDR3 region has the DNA TGTGCCAGTAACCCGGGGCTGGGGGCGGGGGGTCTGCAAGAGACCCAGTACTTC. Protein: CASNPGLGAGGLQETQYF.

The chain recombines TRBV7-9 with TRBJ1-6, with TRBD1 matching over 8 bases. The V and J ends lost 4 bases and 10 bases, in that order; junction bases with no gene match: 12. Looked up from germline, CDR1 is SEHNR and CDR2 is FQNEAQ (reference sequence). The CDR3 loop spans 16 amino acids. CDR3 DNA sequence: TGTGCCAGCAGCTCTGACGGACAGGGCAAGGCGTCACCCCTCCACTTT. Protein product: CASSSDGQGKASPLHF.

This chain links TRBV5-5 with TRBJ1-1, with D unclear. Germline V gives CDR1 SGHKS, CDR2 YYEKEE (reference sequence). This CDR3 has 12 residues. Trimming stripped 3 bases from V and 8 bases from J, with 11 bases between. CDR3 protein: CASSWRVTEAFF. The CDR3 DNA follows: TGTGCCAGCAGCTGGAGGGTTACAGAAGCTTTCTTT. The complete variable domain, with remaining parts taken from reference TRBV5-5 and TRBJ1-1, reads DAGVTQSPTHLIKTRGQQVTLRCSPISGHKSVSWYQQVLGQGPQFIFQYYEKEERGRGNFPDRFSARQFPNYSSELNVNALLLGDSALYLCASSWRVTEAFFGQGTRLTVV.

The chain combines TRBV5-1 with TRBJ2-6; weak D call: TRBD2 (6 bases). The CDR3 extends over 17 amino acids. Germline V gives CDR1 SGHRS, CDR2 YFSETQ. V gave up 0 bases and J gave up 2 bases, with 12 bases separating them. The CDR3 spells CASSLVFAGTGANVLTF. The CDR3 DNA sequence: TGCGCCAGCAGCTTGGTGTTCGCGGGAACTGGGGCCAACGTCCTGACTTTC.

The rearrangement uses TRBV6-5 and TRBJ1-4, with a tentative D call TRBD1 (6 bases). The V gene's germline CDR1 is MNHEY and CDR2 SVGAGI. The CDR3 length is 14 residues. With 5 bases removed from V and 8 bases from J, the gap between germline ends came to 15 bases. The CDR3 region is CASSRDRIAEKLFF. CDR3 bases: TGTGCCAGCAGTCGCGACAGGATCGCCGAAAAACTGTTTTTT.

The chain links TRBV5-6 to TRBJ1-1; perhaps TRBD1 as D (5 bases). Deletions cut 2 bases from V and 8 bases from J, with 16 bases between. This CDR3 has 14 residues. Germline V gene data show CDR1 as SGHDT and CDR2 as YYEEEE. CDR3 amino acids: CASSFPGGGTEAFF. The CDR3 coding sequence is TGTGCCAGCAGCTTTCCCGGGGGAGGCACGGAAGCTTTCTTT.

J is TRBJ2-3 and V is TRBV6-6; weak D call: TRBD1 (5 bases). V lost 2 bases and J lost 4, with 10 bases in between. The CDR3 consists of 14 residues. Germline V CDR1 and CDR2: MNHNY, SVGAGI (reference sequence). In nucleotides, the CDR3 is TGTGCCAGCAGTTACAGCAGGGTGCCAGATACGCAGTATTTT. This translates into CASSYSRVPDTQYF.

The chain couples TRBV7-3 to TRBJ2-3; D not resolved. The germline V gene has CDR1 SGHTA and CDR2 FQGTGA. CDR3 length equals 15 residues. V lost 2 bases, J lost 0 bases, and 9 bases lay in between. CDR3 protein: CASSLGSFSTDTQYF. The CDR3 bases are TGTGCCAGCAGCTTAGGCTCCTTTAGCACAGATACGCAGTATTTT.

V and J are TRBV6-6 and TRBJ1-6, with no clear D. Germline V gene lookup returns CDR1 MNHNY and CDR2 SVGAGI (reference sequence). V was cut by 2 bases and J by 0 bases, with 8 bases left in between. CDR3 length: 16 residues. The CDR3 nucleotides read TGTGCCAGCAGTTACCCGCTGAGCTCCTATAATTCACCCCTCCACTTT. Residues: CASSYPLSSYNSPLHF.

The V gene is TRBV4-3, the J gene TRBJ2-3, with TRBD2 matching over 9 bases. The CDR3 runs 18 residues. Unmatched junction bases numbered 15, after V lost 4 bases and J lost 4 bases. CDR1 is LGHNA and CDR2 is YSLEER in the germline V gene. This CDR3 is CASSPTNPGSSGADTQYF. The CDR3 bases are TGCGCCAGCAGCCCTACAAACCCGGGGTCTAGCGGGGCAGATACGCAGTATTTT.

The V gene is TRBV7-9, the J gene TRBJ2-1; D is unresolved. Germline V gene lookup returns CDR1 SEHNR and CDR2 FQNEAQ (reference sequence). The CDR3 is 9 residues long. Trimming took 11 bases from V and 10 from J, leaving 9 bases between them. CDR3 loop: CAGSSEQFF. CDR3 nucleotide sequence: TGTGCCGGCTCTTCGGAGCAGTTCTTC.

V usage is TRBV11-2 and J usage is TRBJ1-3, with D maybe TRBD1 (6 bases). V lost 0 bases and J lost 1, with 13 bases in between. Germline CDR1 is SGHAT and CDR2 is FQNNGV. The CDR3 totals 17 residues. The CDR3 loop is CASSLEGGRGSGNTIYF. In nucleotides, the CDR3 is TGTGCCAGCAGCTTAGAGGGCGGCAGGGGATCTGGAAACACCATATATTTT.

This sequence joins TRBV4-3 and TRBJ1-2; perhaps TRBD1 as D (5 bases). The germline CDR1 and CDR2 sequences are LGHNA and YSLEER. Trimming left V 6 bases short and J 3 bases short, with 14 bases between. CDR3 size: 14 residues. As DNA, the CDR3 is TGCGCCAGCAGACAGACAGTATTGGACTATGGCTACACCTTC. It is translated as CASRQTVLDYGYTF.

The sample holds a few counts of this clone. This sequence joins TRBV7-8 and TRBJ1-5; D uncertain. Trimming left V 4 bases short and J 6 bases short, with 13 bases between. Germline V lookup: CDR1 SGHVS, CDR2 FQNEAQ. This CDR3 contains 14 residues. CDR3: CASSSALRSQPQHF. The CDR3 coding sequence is TGTGCCAGCAGCTCCGCCCTACGGAGTCAGCCCCAGCATTTT.

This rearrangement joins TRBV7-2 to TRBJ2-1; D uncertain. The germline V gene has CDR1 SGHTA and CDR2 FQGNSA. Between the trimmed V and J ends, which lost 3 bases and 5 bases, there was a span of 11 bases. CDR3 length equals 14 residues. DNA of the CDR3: TGTGCCAGCAGCTTTAGCTGGAACAACAATGAGCAGTTCTTC. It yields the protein CASSFSWNNNEQFF.

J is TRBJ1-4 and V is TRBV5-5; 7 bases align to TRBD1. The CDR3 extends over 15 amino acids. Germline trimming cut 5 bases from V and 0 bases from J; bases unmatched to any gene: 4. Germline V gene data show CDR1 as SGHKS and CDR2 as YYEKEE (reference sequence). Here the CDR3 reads CASSLQGATNEKLFF. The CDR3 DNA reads TGTGCCAGCAGTCTTCAGGGGGCAACTAATGAAAAACTGTTTTTT.

CDR3 DNA: TGTGCCAGCAGTCGACAGGGGGAAGGCTACGAGCAGTACTTC. Protein product: CASSRQGEGYEQYF. The rearrangement joins TRBV27 to TRBJ2-7; the match to TRBD1 covers 9 bases. Germline lookup yields CDR1 MNHEY and CDR2 SMNVEV (reference sequence). J gave up 3 bases and V 5 bases, and 5 bases lay outside the gene matches. The length of the CDR3 is 14 residues.

Written as DNA, the CDR3 is TGTGCCACTAGGGAGACAGGACAGAACACCGGGGAGCTGTTTTTT. Its protein product is CATRETGQNTGELFF. The chain carries TRBV24-1 and TRBJ2-2, with D possibly being TRBD1 (6 bases). Germline V gene data show CDR1 as KGHDR and CDR2 as SFDVKD. V was shortened by 10 bases and J by 1 base, with 15 bases between the two germline ends. The CDR3 loop spans 15 amino acids.